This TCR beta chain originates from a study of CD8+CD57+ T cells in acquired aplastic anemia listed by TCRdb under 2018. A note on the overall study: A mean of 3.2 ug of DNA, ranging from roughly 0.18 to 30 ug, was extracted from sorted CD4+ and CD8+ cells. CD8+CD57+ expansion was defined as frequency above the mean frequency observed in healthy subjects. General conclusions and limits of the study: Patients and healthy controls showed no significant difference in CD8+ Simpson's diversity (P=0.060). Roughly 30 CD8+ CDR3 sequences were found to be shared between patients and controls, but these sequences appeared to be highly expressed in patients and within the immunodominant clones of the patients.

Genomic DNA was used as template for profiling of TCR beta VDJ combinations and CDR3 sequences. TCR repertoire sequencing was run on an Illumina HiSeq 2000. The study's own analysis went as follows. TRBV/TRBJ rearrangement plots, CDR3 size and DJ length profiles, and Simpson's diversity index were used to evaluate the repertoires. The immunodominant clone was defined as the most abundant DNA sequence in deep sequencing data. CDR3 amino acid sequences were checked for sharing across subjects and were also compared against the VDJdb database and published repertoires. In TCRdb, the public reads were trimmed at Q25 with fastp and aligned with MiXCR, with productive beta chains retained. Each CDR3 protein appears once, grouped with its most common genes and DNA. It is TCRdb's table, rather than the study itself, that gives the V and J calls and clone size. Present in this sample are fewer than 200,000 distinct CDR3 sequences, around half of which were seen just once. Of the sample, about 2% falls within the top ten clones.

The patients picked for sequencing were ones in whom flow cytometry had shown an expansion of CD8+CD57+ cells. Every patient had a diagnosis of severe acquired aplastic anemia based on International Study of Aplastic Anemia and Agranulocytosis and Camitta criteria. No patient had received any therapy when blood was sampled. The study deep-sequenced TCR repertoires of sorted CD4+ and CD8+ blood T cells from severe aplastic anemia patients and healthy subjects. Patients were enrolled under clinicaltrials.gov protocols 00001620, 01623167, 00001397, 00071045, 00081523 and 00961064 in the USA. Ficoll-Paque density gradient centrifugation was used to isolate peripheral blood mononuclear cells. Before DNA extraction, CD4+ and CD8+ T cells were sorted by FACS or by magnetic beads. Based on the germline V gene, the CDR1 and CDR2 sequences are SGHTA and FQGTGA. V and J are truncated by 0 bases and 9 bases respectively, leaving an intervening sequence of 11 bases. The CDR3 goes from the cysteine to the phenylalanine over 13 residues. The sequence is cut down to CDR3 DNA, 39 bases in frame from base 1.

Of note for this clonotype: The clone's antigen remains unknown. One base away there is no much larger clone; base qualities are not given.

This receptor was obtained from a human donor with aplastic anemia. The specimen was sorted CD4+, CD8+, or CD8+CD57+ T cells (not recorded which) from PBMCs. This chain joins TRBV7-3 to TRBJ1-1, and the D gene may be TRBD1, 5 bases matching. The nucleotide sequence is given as TGTGCCAGCAGCTTAACGACAGTCACCCAAGCTTTCTTT. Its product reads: CASSLTTVTQAFF.